Listed below are T cell receptor beta chains from one sample, sequenced in a study of CD8+ T cells in alopecia areata. Assay: immunoSEQ multiplex PCR; the TCRdb copy retains only in-frame clones and omits some. The table lists approximately 150,000 clones, 45% to 60% of them singletons. The material sequenced was CD4+ T cells sorted from blood. These receptors were collected from a human donor in good health. CDR3s include the opening cysteine and the closing phenylalanine or tryptophan. The order of the fields is J gene, D gene, clone size, V gene, CDR3 protein, CDR3 DNA. D genes are given only for firm matches. Clone size is stated in some rows and not others, as once, few, many or a class when expanded.

j_call: TRBJ2-7; d_call: NA; clone_size: NA; v_call: TRBV30; cdr3_aa: CAWSVLGTYEQYF; cdr3_nt: TGTGCCTGGAGTGTACTTGGGACCTACGAGCAGTACTTC
j_call: TRBJ2-7; d_call: NA; clone_size: once; v_call: TRBV7-6; cdr3_aa: CASSLLGYEQYF; cdr3_nt: TGTGCCAGCAGCTTACTTGGCTACGAGCAGTACTTC
j_call: TRBJ2-7; d_call: NA; clone_size: NA; v_call: TRBV29-1; cdr3_aa: CSVEVGGRGYEQYF; cdr3_nt: TGCAGCGTTGAAGTCGGGGGGCGTGGGTACGAGCAGTACTTC
j_call: TRBJ2-4; d_call: NA; clone_size: NA; v_call: TRBV6-1; cdr3_aa: CASSERDTKNIQYF; cdr3_nt: TGTGCCAGCAGTGAACGCGACACCAAAAACATTCAGTACTTC
j_call: TRBJ2-1; d_call: NA; clone_size: few; v_call: TRBV5-5; cdr3_aa: CASSLRNEQFF; cdr3_nt: TGTGCCAGCAGCTTGCGGAATGAGCAGTTCTTC
j_call: TRBJ2-3; d_call: TRBD2; clone_size: NA; v_call: TRBV5-1; cdr3_aa: CASSWGLAGGTDTQYF; cdr3_nt: TGCGCCAGCAGCTGGGGACTAGCGGGAGGGACAGATACGCAGTATTTT
j_call: TRBJ2-7; d_call: TRBD1; clone_size: NA; v_call: TRBV29-1; cdr3_aa: CSYTGQGSGEQYF; cdr3_nt: TGCAGCTATACGGGACAGGGTAGCGGCGAGCAGTACTTC
j_call: TRBJ1-2; d_call: NA; clone_size: NA; v_call: TRBV9; cdr3_aa: CASSRGPHYGYTF; cdr3_nt: TGTGCCAGCAGCCGCGGGCCACACTATGGCTACACCTTC
j_call: TRBJ2-1; d_call: NA; clone_size: few; v_call: TRBV19; cdr3_aa: CASSRSTVRHEQFF; cdr3_nt: TGTGCCAGTAGTAGATCGACCGTTAGACATGAGCAGTTCTTC
j_call: TRBJ2-2; d_call: TRBD1; clone_size: NA; v_call: TRBV29-1; cdr3_aa: CSVVTGARTGELFF; cdr3_nt: TGCAGCGTTGTGACAGGGGCGCGAACCGGGGAGCTGTTTTTT
j_call: TRBJ2-6; d_call: NA; clone_size: NA; v_call: TRBV25-1; cdr3_aa: CASSGLDDYVLTF; cdr3_nt: TGTGCCAGCAGTGGGTTAGACGATTACGTCCTGACTTTC